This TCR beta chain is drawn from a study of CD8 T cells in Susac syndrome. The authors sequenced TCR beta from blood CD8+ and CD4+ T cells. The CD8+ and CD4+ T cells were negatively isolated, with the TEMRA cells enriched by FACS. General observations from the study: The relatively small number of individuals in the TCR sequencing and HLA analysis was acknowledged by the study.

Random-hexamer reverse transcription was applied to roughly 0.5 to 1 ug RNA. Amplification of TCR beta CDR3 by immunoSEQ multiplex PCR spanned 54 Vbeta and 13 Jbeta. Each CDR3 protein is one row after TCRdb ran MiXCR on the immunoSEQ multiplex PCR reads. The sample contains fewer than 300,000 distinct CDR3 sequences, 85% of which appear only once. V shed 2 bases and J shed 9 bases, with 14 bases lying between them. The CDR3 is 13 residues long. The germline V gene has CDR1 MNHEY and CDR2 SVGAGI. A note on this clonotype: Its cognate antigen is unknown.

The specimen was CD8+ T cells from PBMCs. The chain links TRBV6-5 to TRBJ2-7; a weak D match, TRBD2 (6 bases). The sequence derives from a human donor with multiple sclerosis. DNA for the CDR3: TGTGCCAGCAGTTACCCGGAGGGGCCAAGGCAGTACTTC. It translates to CASSYPEGPRQYF.